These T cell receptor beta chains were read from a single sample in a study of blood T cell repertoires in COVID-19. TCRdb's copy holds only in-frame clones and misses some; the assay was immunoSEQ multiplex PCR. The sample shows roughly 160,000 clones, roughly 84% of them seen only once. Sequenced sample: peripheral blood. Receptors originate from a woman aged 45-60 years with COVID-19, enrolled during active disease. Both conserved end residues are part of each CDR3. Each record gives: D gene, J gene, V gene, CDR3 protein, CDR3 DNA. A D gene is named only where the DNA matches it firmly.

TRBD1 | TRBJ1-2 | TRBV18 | CASSPRDRANGYTF | TGTGCCAGCTCACCACGGGACAGGGCTAATGGCTACACCTTC
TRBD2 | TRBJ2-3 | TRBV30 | CAWISASGVTDTQYF | TGTGCCTGGATCTCCGCTAGCGGGGTGACAGATACGCAGTATTTT
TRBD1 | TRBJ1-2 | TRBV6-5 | CASSTYRQGSYTF | TGTGCCAGCAGTACCTACCGACAGGGGAGCTACACCTTC
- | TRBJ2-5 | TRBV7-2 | CASSPQTGGVETQYF | TGTGCCAGCAGCCCCCAGACCGGCGGGGTGGAGACCCAGTACTTC
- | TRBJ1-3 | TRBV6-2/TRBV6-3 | CASSDTGTSGNTIYF | TGTGCCAGCAGTGACACAGGGACCTCTGGAAACACCATATATTTT
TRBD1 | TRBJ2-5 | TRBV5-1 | CASSLVGTGGRETQYF | TGCGCCAGCAGCTTGGTGGGGACAGGGGGCCGAGAGACCCAGTACTTC
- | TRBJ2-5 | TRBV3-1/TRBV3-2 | CASSHDSKETQYF | TGTGCCAGCAGCCATGACAGTAAAGAGACCCAGTACTTC
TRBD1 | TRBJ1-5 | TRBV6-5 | CASGTGPYSNQPQHF | TGTGCCAGCGGGACAGGACCTTATAGCAATCAGCCCCAGCATTTT
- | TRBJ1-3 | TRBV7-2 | CASSLQGGSGNTIYF | TGTGCCAGCAGCTTACAAGGGGGCTCTGGAAACACCATATATTTT
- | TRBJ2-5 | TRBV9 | CASSVGEGLQETQYF | TGTGCCAGCAGCGTAGGAGAGGGACTTCAAGAGACCCAGTACTTC